Below are 4 T cell receptor beta chains sequenced from a single sample in a study of siplizumab effects on memory and regulatory T cells (dated by TCRdb to 2018 to 2020). The library was built by means of the immunoSEQ multiplex PCR assay. TCRdb took this table from immuneACCESS and kept in-frame rearrangements with V and J called. Such tables lack part of the clones; where checked against another copy, unresolved V genes explain under half of the gap, and the rest is unexplained. The sample records about 110,000 clones, 90% to 95% of which are singletons. Jointly, the top ten make up about 0.78% of the sample. Sequenced: Tregs sorted from blood. These receptors were taken from a human donor in good health.

This clone was seen only once. CDR3 sequence reads: CASSGQGYEQYF. CDR3 bases: TGTGCCAGCAGCGGGCAGGGGTACGAGCAGTACTTC. J is TRBJ2-7 and V is TRBV2; perhaps TRBD1 as D (6 bases). Germline CDR1 is SNHLY and CDR2 is FYNNEI. The CDR3 consists of 12 residues. Trimming took off 6 bases at V and 4 bases at J, with 10 bases between the two ends.

The chain recombines TRBV5-4 with TRBJ1-2; D may be TRBD1 (6 bases). Germline V gene sequence: CDR1 SGHNT, CDR2 YYREEE (reference sequence). The CDR3 has 13 residues. V was trimmed by 2 bases and J by 8 bases, leaving 13 bases between them. The CDR3 DNA sequence: TGTGCCAGCAGCTTTGGGGGCGTTCAGGGCTACACCTTC. Encoded protein: CASSFGGVQGYTF.

This chain connects TRBV6-5 to TRBJ1-5; perhaps TRBD1 as D (5 bases). Trimming removed 6 bases from V and 1 base from J, with 13 bases in between. The CDR3 is 15 residues long. CDR1 and CDR2 (germline): MNHEY, SVGAGI. In DNA, the CDR3 is TGTGCCAGCAGGGGGACGGGCGGGAGCAATCAGCCCCAGCATTTT. It specifies CASRGTGGSNQPQHF.

V is TRBV7-9 and J is TRBJ2-1, with D possibly matching TRBD2 (5 bases). The V gene's germline CDR1 is SEHNR and CDR2 FQNEAQ (reference sequence). This CDR3 spans 14 amino acids. V lost 1 base, J lost 5 bases, and 9 bases lay in between. The CDR3 loop is CASSLDGVHNEQFF. The CDR3 coding sequence is TGTGCCAGCAGCTTAGACGGGGTTCACAATGAGCAGTTCTTC.